This T cell receptor beta chain is drawn from a study of blood T cell repertoires in COVID-19. Turning to the study itself: Both acute and convalescent COVID-19 samples were obtained from the United States, Italy and Spain. The analysed material was cDNA or gDNA that came from T cells, B-cell-depleted T cells, or PBMCs.

V gave up 2 bases and J gave up 6 bases, with 13 bases separating them. CDR1 and CDR2 (germline): SNHLY, FYNNEI. This CDR3 has 14 amino acids. In the authors' workflow: Quantification of nucleated cells was approximated via reference gene primer amplification. The method was immunoSEQ multiplex PCR; TCRdb's version includes in-frame clones alone and lacks a portion of them. D and trimming come from the DNA, and the V and J calls and clone size come from that table. Here the sample spans 150,000 to 200,000 clones, roughly 89% being singletons. This sequence originates from a woman younger than 35 who had recovered from COVID-19. This chain joins TRBV2 and TRBJ1-1, with D perhaps TRBD1 (5 bases). The sample taken for sequencing was peripheral blood. The CDR3 region has the DNA TGTGCCAGCAGTGAAAGCGGGGGATGGGCTGAAGCTTTCTTT. Amino acids: CASSESGGWAEAFF.